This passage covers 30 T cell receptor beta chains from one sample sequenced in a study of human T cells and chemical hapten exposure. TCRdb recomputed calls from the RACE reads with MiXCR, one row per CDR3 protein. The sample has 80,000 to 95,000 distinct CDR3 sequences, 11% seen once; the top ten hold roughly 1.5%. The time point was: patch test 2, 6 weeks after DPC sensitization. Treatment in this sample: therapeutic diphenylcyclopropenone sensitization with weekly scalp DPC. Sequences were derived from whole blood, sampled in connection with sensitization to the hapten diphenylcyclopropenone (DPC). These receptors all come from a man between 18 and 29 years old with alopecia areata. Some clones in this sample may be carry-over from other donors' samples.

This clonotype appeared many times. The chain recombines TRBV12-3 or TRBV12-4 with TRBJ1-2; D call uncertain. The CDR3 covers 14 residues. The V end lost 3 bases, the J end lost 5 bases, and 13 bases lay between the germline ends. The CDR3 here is CASSLPNTPYGYTF. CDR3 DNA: TGTGCCAGCAGTTTGCCCAACACGCCATATGGCTACACCTTC.

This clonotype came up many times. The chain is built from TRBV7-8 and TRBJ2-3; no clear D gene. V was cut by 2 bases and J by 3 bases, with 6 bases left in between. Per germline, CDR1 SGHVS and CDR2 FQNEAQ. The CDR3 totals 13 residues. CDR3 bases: TGTGCCAGCAGCTTAATTAGGACAGATACGCAGTATTTT. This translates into CASSLIRTDTQYF.

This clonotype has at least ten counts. This CDR3 reads CASSYLHGDYGYTF. In DNA, the CDR3 is TGTGCCAGCAGTTACTTACATGGGGACTATGGCTACACCTTC. The chain is built from TRBV6-5 and TRBJ1-2; no reliable D call. V was clipped by 1 base and J by 3 bases, with 9 bases between them. CDR1 is MNHEY and CDR2 is SVGAGI in the germline V gene. The CDR3 consists of 14 residues.

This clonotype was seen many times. The CDR3: CASSATRDRGPEAFF. The CDR3 nucleotides read TGTGCCAGCTCCGCGACCCGGGACAGGGGCCCTGAAGCTTTCTTT. The J gene is TRBJ1-1, the V gene TRBV18, with TRBD1 matching over 10 bases. The germline V gene has CDR1 KGHSH and CDR2 LQKENI. CDR3 length: 15 residues. V shed 6 bases and J 6 bases; nucleotides not matched to a gene: 10.

CDR3 nucleotide sequence: TGTGCCAGCAGCTTGGGGGTCGGTTCACTCGAAAAACTGTTTTTT. Translating it yields CASSLGVGSLEKLFF. The V gene is TRBV5-6, the J gene TRBJ1-4; D unresolved. The CDR3 is made up of 15 amino acids. The germline gives CDR1 SGHDT, CDR2 YYEEEE. Between the trimmed V and J ends, which lost 0 bases and 8 bases, there was a span of 14 bases.

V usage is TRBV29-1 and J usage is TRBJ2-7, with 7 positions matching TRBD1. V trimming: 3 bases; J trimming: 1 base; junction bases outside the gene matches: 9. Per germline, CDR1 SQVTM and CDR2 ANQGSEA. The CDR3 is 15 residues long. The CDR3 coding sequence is TGCAGCGTTGAGTGGGGGACAGCTAGTTCCTACGAGCAGTACTTC. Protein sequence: CSVEWGTASSYEQYF.

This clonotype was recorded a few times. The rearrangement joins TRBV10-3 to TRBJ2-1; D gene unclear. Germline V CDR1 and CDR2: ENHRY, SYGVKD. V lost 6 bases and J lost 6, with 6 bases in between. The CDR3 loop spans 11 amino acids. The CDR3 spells CAIREANEQFF. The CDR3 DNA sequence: TGTGCCATCAGGGAAGCCAATGAGCAGTTCTTC.

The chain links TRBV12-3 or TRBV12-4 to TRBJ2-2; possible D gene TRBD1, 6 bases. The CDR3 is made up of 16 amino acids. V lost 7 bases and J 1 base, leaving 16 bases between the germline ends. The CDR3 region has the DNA TGTGCCAGCACCAAGGACAGTTTGAAGAACACCGGGGAGCTGTTTTTT. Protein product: CASTKDSLKNTGELFF.

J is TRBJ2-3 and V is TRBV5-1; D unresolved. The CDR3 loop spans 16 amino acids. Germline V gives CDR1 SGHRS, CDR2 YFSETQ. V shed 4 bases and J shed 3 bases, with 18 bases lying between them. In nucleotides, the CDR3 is TGCGCCAGCAGCCGTCCGGACGGACCCTATACAGATACGCAGTATTTT. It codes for CASSRPDGPYTDTQYF.

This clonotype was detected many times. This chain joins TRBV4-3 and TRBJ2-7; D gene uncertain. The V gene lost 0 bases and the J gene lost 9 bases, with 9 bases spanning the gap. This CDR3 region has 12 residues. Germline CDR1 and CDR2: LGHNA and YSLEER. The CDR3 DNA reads TGCGCCAGCAGCCAAGATGGCCGAGGGCAGTACTTC. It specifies CASSQDGRGQYF.

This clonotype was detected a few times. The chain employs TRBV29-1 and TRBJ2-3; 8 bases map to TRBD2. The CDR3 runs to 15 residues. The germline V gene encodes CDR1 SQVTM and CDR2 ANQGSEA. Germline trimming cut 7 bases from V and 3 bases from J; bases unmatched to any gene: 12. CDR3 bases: TGCAGCGGAGAAGCCGCGGGGGGCGGTACAGATACGCAGTATTTT. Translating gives CSGEAAGGGTDTQYF.

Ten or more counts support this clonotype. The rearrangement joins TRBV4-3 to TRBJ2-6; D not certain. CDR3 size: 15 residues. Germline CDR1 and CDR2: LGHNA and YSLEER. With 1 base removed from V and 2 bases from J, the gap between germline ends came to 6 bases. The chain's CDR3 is CASSQVGTGANVLTF. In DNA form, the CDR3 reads TGCGCCAGCAGCCAAGTAGGTACTGGGGCCAACGTCCTGACTTTC.

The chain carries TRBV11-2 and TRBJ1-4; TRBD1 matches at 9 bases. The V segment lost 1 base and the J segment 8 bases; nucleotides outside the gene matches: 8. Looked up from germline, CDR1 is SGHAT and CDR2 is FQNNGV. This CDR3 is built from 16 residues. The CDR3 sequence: CASSLGGQGRNEKLFF. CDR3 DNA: TGTGCCAGCAGCTTAGGTGGACAGGGGAGGAACGAAAAACTGTTTTTT.

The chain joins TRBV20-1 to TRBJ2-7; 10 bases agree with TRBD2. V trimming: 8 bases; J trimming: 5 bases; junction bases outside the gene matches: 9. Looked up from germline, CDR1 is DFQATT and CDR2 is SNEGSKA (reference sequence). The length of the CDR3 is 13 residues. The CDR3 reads CSPAAGGADEQYF. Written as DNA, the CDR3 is TGCAGTCCTGCAGCGGGGGGGGCGGACGAGCAGTACTTC.

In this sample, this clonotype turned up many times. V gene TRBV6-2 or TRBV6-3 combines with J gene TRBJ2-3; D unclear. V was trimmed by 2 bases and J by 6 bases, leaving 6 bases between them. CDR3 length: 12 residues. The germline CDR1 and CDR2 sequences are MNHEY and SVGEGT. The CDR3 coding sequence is TGTGCCAGCAGTTACGGTAGGGATACGCAGTATTTT. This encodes CASSYGRDTQYF.

CDR3 bases: TGCGCCAGCAGCCCAGGTCCAGGGAACACCGGGGAGCTGTTTTTT. Its protein product is CASSPGPGNTGELFF. The chain carries TRBV4-1 and TRBJ2-2; unclear D gene. The CDR3 is made up of 15 amino acids. The germline gives CDR1 MGHRA, CDR2 YSYEKL. The germline V and J ends were trimmed by 4 bases and 1 base, with 10 bases remaining between them.

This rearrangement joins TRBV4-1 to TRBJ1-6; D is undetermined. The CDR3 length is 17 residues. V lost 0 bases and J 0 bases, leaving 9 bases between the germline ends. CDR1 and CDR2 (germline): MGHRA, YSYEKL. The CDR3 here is CASSQDTGSSYNSPLHF. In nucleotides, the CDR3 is TGCGCCAGCAGCCAAGACACCGGGAGCTCCTATAATTCACCCCTCCACTTT.

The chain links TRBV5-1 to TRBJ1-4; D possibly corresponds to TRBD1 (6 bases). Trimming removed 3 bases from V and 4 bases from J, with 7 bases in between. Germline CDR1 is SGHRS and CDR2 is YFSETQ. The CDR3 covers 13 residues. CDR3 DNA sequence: TGCGCCAGCAGCTCAGGGGATAATGAAAAACTGTTTTTT. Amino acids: CASSSGDNEKLFF.

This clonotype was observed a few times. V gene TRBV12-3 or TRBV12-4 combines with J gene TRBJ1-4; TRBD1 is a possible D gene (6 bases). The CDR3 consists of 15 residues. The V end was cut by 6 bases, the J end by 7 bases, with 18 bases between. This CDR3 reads CASRNSGAPGEKLFF. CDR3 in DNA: TGTGCCAGCAGAAACTCGGGGGCGCCAGGTGAAAAACTGTTTTTT.

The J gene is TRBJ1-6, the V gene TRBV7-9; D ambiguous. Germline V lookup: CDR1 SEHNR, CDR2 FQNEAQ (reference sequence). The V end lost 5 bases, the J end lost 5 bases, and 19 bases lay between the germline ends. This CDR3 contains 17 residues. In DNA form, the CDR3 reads TGTGCCAGCAGCCACGGGGAGGGTAGCGGGAATAATTCACCCCTCCACTTT. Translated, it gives CASSHGEGSGNNSPLHF.

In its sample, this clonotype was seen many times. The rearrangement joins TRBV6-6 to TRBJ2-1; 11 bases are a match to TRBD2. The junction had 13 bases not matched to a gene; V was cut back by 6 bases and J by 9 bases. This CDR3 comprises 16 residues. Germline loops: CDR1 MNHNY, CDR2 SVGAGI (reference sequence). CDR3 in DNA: TGTGCCAGCAGCAAGACAATAGCGGGGGGGTACGTTGAGCAGTTCTTC. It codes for CASSKTIAGGYVEQFF.

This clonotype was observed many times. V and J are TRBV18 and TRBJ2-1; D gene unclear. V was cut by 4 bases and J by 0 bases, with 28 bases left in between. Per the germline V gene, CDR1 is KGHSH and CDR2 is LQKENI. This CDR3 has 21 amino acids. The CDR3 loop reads CASSLKAPTVRLLSSYNEQFF. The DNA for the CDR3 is TGTGCCAGCTCACTTAAGGCCCCTACCGTTCGACTTTTAAGCTCCTACAATGAGCAGTTCTTC.

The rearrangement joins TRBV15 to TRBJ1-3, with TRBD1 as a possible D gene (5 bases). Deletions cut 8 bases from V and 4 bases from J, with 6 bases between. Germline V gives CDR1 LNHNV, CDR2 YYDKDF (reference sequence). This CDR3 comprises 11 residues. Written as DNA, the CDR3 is TGTGCCACCCACAGGGGAAACACCATATATTTT. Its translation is CATHRGNTIYF.

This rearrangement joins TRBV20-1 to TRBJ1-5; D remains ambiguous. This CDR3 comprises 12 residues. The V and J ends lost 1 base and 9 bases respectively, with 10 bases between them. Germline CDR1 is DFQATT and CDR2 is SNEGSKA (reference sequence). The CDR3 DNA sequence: TGCAGTGCTAGAGCTACAGCTAGGCCCCAGCATTTT. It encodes CSARATARPQHF.

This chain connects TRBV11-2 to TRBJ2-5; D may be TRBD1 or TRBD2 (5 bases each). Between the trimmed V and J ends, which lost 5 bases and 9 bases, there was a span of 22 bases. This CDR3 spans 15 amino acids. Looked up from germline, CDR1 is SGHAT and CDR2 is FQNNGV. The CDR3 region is CASSPPRGRSGSQYF. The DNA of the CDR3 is TGTGCCAGCAGCCCGCCGAGGGGACGATCCGGGTCCCAGTACTTC. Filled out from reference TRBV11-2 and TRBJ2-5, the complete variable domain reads EAGVAQSPRYKIIEKRQSVAFWCNPISGHATLYWYQQILGQGPKLLIQFQNNGVVDDSQLPKDRFSAERLKGVDSTLKIQPAKLEDSAVYLCASSPPRGRSGSQYFGPGTRLLVL.

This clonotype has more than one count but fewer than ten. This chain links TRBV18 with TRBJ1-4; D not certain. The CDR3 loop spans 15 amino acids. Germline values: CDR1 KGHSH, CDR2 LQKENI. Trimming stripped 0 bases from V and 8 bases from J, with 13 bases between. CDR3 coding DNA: TGTGCCAGCTCACCACCAGGGATGGATTTCGAAAAACTGTTTTTT. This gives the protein CASSPPGMDFEKLFF. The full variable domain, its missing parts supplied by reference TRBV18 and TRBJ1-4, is NAGVMQNPRHLVRRRGQEARLRCSPMKGHSHVYWYRQLPEEGLKFMVYLQKENIIDESGMPKERFSAEFPKEGPSILRIQQVVRGDSAAYFCASSPPGMDFEKLFFGSGTQLSVL.

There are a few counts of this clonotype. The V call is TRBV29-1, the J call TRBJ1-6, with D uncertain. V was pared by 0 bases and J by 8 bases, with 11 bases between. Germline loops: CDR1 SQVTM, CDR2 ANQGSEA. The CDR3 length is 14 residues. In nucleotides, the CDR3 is TGCAGCGTTGAAGATAGTTTCCGGCATTCACCCCTCCACTTT. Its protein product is CSVEDSFRHSPLHF.

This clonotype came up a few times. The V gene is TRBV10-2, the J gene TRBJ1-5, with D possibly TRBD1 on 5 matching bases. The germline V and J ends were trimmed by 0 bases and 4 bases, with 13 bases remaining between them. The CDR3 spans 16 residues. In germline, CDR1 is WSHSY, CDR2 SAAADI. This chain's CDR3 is CASSESRTGSNQPQHF. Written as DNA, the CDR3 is TGCGCCAGCAGTGAGTCTAGAACAGGATCAAATCAGCCCCAGCATTTT.

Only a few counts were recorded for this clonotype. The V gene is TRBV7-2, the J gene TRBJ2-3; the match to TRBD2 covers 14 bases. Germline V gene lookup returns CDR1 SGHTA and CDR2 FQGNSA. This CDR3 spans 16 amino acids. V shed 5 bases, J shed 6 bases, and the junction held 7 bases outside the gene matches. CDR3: CASSIRLAGGLDTQYF. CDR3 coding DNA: TGTGCCAGCAGCATACGACTAGCGGGGGGGCTTGATACGCAGTATTTT.

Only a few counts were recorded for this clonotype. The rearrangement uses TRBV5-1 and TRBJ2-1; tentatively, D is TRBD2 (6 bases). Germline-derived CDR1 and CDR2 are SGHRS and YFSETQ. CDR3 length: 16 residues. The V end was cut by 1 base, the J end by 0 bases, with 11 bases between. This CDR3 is CASSLTLGGSYNEQFF. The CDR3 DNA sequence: TGCGCCAGCAGCTTGACCCTCGGGGGCTCCTACAATGAGCAGTTCTTC.